The entry below gives a single T cell receptor beta chain sequence along with its context. Its antigen remains unidentified. At one boundary the junction diverges from the germline segment, which might be a read error. This sample is drawn from a study of cytomegalovirus exposure and HLA in healthy donors (TCRdb year 2017). In terms of the full investigation: According to an earlier analysis of a few hundred of the donors, roughly 180 million T cells yielded 117 million unique TCR beta sequences and about 300 Gb of sequence data. Of the roughly 400 genotyped donors, approximately 83% fell in the genetic ancestry cluster associated with self-reported Caucasian donors. Typing coverage differed by locus: A, B, C, DRB1 and DQB1 were typed in roughly 620-630 donors, DQA1 in about 500, DPA1 in nearly 610, and DPB1 in 450 to 480. About 280 gigabases of sequencing data and around 87 million unique TCR sequences were included in an early release covering 550 to 650 HLA-typed donors. Among around 400 genotyped donors of the cohort, an average of 235,054 unique TCR beta nucleotide sequences were sequenced per donor, roughly a sixth of them non-productive. All discovery cohort repertoires had been generated using a single sequencing platform. Rather than using new phenotypic data, the later analysis identified candidate immune exposures from TCR beta sequences and from how often those sequences occurred across donors. In a later genetic analysis, genome-wide SNP genotypes for about 65% of the 666 donors were used, and that subset was treated as a discovery cohort. An earlier analysis of 587 of the donors applied high-throughput TCR beta sequencing to assess whether each TCR beta V gene segment acted as functional or pseudogenic. Both class I and class II loci were covered by HLA typing, at four-digit resolution. In addition to the first cohort of 666 subjects, a separate validation cohort of approximately 130 different subjects was used. The aim of the study was to test whether cataloging public T cell receptors could identify signatures of past pathogen exposure. A handful of DR-DQ haplotypes were handled as single units for association and clustering because linkage in the cohort was strong. In a later analysis, previously published TCR beta repertoires from 550 to 750 donors were re-analyzed and high-resolution HLA genotyping was added so that TCR occurrence patterns could be studied. Alongside the repertoire data, information on donor age, sex, ethnicity and CMV serostatus was compiled. Using immunosequencing, the study profiled T cell repertoires from 550 to 750 subjects and related those repertoires to cytomegalovirus serostatus. To predict cytomegalovirus infection status, the study brought together high-throughput TCR immunosequencing, statistical association of individual TCRs with disease status, and machine learning.

The cohort consisted of 650 to 850 healthy bone marrow donors. Cohort members were all nominally healthy when sampled, although unrecorded immune exposures were likely present. The donor tested CMV seronegative and was one of the 352 seronegative cohort members. A peripheral blood sample was collected from each donor, and TCR beta sequencing was performed on peripheral blood mononuclear cells. Genomic DNA extraction from the blood cell samples was performed with the Qiagen DNeasy Blood Extraction Kit. Libraries came from the immunoSEQ multiplex PCR assay. For the multiplex PCR, a mixture combining 60 forward primers for TCR Vbeta segments and 13 reverse primers for TCR Jbeta segments was used. The CDR3 region of rearranged TCR beta genes was amplified from genomic DNA with a multiplex PCR assay. Amplified TCR beta libraries were sequenced as 87-base-pair reads on the Illumina HiSeq System. Turning to the authors' computational methods: Across the 670 or so repertoires, a later analysis counted approximately 83 million unique TCR beta chains, some 11 million of which were shared by at least two donors. To remove PCR and sequencing errors, raw reads were error-corrected and collapsed into unique sequences using a nearest-neighbor algorithm that merged closely related sequences. V, D and J gene segments were assigned by aligning CDR3 sequences to IMGT reference sequences. For a sequence to be retained, at least a six-nucleotide match to both a V gene segment and a J gene segment was required. A rearrangement counted as productive if the CDR3 had no stop codons and remained in frame with V and J, and every other rearrangement counted as non-productive. CDR3 was defined according to IMGT convention as the region running from the second conserved V-encoded cysteine to the conserved J-encoded phenylalanine. The earlier analysis of about 590 of the donors excluded sequences that lacked an unambiguous match to a single V gene segment. In an earlier analysis of 587 of the donors, V segments were called functional above 56.7% productive rearrangements and were called segregating when the between-donor standard deviation exceeded 5%. A statistical classification framework was built for diagnosing cytomegalovirus status from the catalog of TCR beta chain sequences. In a later analysis, V and J genes were assigned by comparing TCR nucleotide sequences against IMGT/GENE-DB human TR gene sequences. A later analysis assigned CDR3 sequences and most-parsimonious VDJ recombination scenarios with the TCRdist pipeline. In a later analysis, every TCR beta chain was defined by the combination of its CDR3 amino acid sequence and its V-gene family, and reads without a unique V-gene family were dropped. To address suspected cross-contamination and a sequencing artifact, a later analysis removed a few hundred highly shared, low-generation-probability nucleotide sequences. In a later analysis, a clonal expansion index was calculated for each public chain from normalized within-repertoire ranks of inferred template counts. A later analysis computed generation probabilities with a VDJ recombination model fitted to out-of-frame rearrangements, and checked the results against IGoR. In a later analysis, hypergeometric tests were used to score TCR-TCR, TCR-HLA and TCR-CMV co-occurrence, with a repertoire-size bias correction applied to TCR pairs. To estimate false discovery rates, a later analysis permuted the HLA or CMV assignments 20 times. In a later analysis, co-occurring TCRs were grouped with DBSCAN, and TCRdist sequence similarity was added when clustering was performed within HLA-allele-positive subsets. Co-occurrence clustering excluded repertoires with fewer than 30,000 or more than 120,000 public chains, plus five with anomalous nucleotide sharing. TCRdb mirrors the immuneACCESS table, restricted to in-frame sequences. Some clones are absent from its copies; in checked studies, under half trace to an unresolved V gene, and the reason for the others is unknown. The V and J calls and clone size are taken from that table; D and trimming were inferred from the DNA. The table for this sample lists about 200,000 clones; 78% of them were counted only once. The ten largest clones represent 3% to 4% of the sample.

Overall results and qualifications from the work: Cytomegalovirus status was reported to be diagnosed by the classifier with high specificity and sensitivity in both the original and validation cohorts. At a false discovery rate of 0.05, a later analysis linked around 15,000 TCR beta sequences to specific HLA alleles. According to the authors, the approach could potentially be generalized to other disease states and immunological phenotypes. A later genetic analysis associated a missense DCLRE1C variant with V-gene and J-gene trimming of TCR beta chains, and an independent cohort replicated the association. A further reported finding was that TCR beta sequences accurately predicted the HLA-A and HLA-B alleles for most subjects in the first cohort. In a later analysis, most CMV-associated TCR beta chains were found to appear HLA-restricted, with HLA associations seemingly driven largely by CMV exposure. For the cohort, immune exposure information was limited to CMV serostatus. Presence/absence analyses assumed roughly uniform sequencing depth across donors, an assumption that may not hold. A cluster of highly shared sequence variants was judged likely to represent a technical artifact of the sequencing pipeline. A later analysis found that TCR association rates varied across HLA loci, with DRB1 alleles showing the most associated TCRs and HLA-C alleles the fewest. According to a later analysis, parvovirus B19, influenza, CMV and Epstein-Barr virus appeared linked to several top co-occurrence clusters. Because HLA typing was missing for some donors at each locus, association tests included only the typed subset. Because the 87-base-pair reads could not distinguish some IMGT-functional V segments, including TRBV6-2 and TRBV6-3, those segments were excluded. Strong co-occurrence of HLA alleles, especially DR and DQ, made assigning TCR associations to individual alleles difficult. A later analysis found that HLA-associated TCR beta chains were more clonally expanded and had lower generation probabilities than equally common non-associated chains. In a later genetic analysis, fewer N-insertions in productive TCRs were reported among donors in an Asian-associated ancestry cluster than the roughly 670-donor mean. Broadly in line with IMGT annotations, most TCR beta V segments showed up in productive rearrangements about 87% or about 30% of the time in an earlier analysis of around 600 of the donors. In the study, around 150 TCR beta chains were listed as associated with cytomegalovirus. Correlated functional status among segregating V segments might be attributable to linkage disequilibrium, but an unknown experimental factor could not be ruled out. In vitro tests confirmed that a few of the cytomegalovirus-associated TCR beta chains recognize cytomegalovirus antigens. Only TCR beta chains were sequenced in this cohort, and the absence of alpha or paired-chain data limited detectable features. Because counts were too low, roughly 17 rarely observed V segments, including chromosome 9 orphons, were left out of the earlier analysis of 500 to 650 of the donors. Across donors, most TCR sequences were observed very rarely, whereas some public TCRs were present in many individuals.

The CDR3, from cysteine to phenylalanine, totals 11 residues. Only the CDR3 DNA stays, 33 bases, in frame from base 1. Reading the germline V gene gives CDR1 KGHSH and CDR2 LQKENI. The chain is made from TRBV18 and TRBJ1-5, with TRBD1 perhaps the D gene, on 6 matching bases. This clonotype was sampled from a male donor in good health and CMV-seronegative. Sequencing was done on a sample of PBMCs. The DNA is TGTGTCAGCTCACGACAGGATACCCAGCATTTT. Its protein product is CVSSRQDTQHF.